This T cell receptor beta chain was sequenced in a study of T-cell reconstitution after alpha-beta-depleted transplantation in children. Unique molecular identifiers were built into the TCRbeta library. TCRdb analysed the PCR reads with MiXCR anew, one entry per CDR3 protein. The sample carries approximately 490,000 distinct CDR3 sequences, roughly an eighth recorded once. The starting material was PBMCs from the stem cell graft donor, obtained from the stem cell graft. This receptor was identified in a human donor who donated a stem cell graft to a child with combined immunodeficiency.

Written as DNA, the CDR3 is TGCAGTGCCCCGACAAACACCTACGAGCAGTACTTC. This translates into CSAPTNTYEQYF. V is TRBV20-1 and J is TRBJ2-7; no clear D. Trimming cost V 6 bases and J 2 bases, with 11 bases left between them. Per the germline V gene, CDR1 is DFQATT and CDR2 is SNEGSKA (reference sequence). This CDR3 has 12 amino acids.